This T cell receptor beta chain is from a study of blood T cells in healthy people across ages. Concerning this clonotype: Antigen unknown.

PCR was performed a second time for about 7 to 12 cycles using a sample-barcoded 5' primer and a J-beta primer mix. TCRdb redid the calling of the 5' RACE reads with MiXCR, one entry per CDR3 protein. The sample lists about 1.5 million distinct CDR3 sequences, around 40% occurring once. Study-level points and caveats: Donors of long life had a larger count of naive CD4+ cells and greater diversity than aged donors. The study could not conclusively compare naive and antigen-experienced cells, given its unsorted PBMCs.

Peripheral blood from each donor was collected in a volume of about 9.9 milliliters. The V gene's germline CDR1 is SGHTA and CDR2 FQGNSA. The V and J ends lost 5 bases and 4 bases respectively, with 14 bases between them. The CDR3 contains 14 residues. This sequence joins TRBV7-2 and TRBJ1-2; D is unclear. Input material: blood. This TCR came from a woman aged 18-29 years in good health. CDR3 coding DNA: TGTGCCAGCAGCGTATTCATCTCCCTCTATGGCTACACCTTC. Protein product: CASSVFISLYGYTF.